This TCR beta chain emerged from a study of cytomegalovirus exposure and HLA in healthy donors. Study-level results: Roughly uniform sequencing depth across donors was assumed, possibly incorrectly.

This CDR3 is 14 amino acids long. Trimming cost V 3 bases and J 8 bases, with 17 bases left between them. The germline V gene encodes CDR1 SGHTA and CDR2 FQGNSA. Regarding this clone: Antigen specificity is unknown.

The PCR had 60 Vbeta and 13 Jbeta primers. Method: immunoSEQ multiplex PCR; TCRdb's copy keeps in-frame clones and lacks some. The sample holds 100,000 to 150,000 clones, 77% seen once. The specimen was PBMCs. V is TRBV7-2 and J is TRBJ2-7; the D gene is possibly TRBD2 (6 bases). The receptor comes from a male donor in good health and CMV-seropositive. The CDR3 sequence: CASSFGGTQDKQYF. The CDR3, as DNA: TGTGCCAGCAGCTTTGGAGGGACCCAGGATAAGCAGTACTTC.